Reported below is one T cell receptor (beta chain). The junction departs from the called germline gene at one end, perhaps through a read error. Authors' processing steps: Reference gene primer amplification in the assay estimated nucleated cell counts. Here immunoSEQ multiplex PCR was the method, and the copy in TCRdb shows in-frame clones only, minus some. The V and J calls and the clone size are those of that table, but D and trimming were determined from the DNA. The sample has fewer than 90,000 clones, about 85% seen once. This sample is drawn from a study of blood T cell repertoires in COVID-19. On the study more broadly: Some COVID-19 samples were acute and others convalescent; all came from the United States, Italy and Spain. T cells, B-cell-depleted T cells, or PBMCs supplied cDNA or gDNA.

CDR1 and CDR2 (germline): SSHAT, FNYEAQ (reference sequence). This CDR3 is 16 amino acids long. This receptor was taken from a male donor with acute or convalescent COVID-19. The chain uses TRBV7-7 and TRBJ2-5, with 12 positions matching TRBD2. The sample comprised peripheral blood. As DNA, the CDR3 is TGTGCTAGCAGCCTTGGACTAGCGGGACCCCAAGAGACCCAGTACTTC. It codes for CASSLGLAGPQETQYF.